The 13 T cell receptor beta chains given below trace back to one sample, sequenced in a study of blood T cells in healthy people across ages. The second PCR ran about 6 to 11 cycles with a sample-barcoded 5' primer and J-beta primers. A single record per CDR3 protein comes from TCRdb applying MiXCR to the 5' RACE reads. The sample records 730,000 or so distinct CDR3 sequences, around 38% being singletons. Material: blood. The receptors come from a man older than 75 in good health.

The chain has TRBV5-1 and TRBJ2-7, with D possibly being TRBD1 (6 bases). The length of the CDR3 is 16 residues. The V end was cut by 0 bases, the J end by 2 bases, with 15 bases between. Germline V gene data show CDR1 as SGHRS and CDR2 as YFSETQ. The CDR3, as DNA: TGCGCCAGCAGCTTGGCCGGCCAGGGGAAGACCTACGAGCAGTACTTC. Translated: CASSLAGQGKTYEQYF.

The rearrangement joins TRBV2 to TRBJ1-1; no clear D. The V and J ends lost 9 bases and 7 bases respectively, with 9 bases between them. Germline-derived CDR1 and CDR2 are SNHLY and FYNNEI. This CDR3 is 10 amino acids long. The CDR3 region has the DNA TGTGCCAGATCTGATAATGAAGCTTTCTTT. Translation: CARSDNEAFF. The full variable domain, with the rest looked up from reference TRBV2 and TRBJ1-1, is EPEVTQTPSHQVTQMGQEVILRCVPISNHLYFYWYRQILGQKVEFLVSFYNNEISEKSEIFDDQFSVERPDGSNFTLKIRSTKLEDSAMYFCARSDNEAFFGQGTRLTVV.

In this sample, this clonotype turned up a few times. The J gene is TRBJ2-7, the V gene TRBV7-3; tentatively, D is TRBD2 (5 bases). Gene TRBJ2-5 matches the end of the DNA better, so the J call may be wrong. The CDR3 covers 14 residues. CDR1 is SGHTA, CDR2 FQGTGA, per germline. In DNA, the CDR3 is TGTGCCAGCAGCCGGAGCGGAGCCAAAGAGACCCAGTACTTC. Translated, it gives CASSRSGAKETQYF.

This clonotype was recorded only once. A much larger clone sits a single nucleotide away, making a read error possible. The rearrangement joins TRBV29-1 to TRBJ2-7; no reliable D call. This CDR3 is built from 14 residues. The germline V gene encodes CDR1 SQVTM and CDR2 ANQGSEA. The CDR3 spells CSVLGYAPSYEKYF. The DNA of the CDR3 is TGCAGCGTTTTGGGGTACGCTCCTTCCTACGAGAAGTACTTC.

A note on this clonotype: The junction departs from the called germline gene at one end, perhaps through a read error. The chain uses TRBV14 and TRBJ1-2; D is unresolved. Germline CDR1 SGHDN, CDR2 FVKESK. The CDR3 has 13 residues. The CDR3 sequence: CASGQDGSYGYTF. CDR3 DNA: TGTGCCAGCGGCCAAGATGGTTCCTATGGCTACACCTTC.

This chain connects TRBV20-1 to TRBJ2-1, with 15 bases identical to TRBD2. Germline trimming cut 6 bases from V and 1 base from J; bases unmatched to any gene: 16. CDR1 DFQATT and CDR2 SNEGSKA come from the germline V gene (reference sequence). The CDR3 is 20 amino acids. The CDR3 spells CSAVIPGTSGGYESYNEQFF. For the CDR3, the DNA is TGCAGTGCCGTTATCCCCGGGACTAGCGGGGGGTATGAGTCCTACAATGAGCAGTTCTTC.

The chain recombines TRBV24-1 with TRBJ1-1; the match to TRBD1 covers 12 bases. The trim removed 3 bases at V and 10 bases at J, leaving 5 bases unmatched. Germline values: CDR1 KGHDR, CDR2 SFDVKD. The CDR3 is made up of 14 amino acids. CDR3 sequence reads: CATSDGDRGRGAFF. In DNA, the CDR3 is TGTGCCACCAGTGATGGGGACAGGGGGCGTGGAGCTTTCTTT.

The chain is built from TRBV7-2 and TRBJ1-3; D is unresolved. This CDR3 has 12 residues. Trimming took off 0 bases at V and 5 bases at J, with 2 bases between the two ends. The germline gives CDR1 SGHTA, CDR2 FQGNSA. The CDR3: CASSLARNTIYF. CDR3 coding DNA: TGTGCCAGCAGCTTAGCAAGAAACACCATATATTTT.

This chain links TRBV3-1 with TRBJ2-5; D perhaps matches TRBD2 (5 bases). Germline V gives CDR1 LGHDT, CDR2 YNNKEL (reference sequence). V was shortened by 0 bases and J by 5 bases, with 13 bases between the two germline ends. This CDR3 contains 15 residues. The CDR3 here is CASSQDPTRPETQYF. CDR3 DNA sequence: TGTGCCAGCAGCCAAGACCCAACTAGACCTGAGACCCAGTACTTC.

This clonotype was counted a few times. The CDR3 DNA reads as TGCGCCAGCAGCTTGGATGGGACGGGGGGTTCCACCTACGAGCAGTACTTC. Its protein product is CASSLDGTGGSTYEQYF. The rearrangement links TRBV5-1 to TRBJ2-4; TRBD2 agrees at 7 bases. Gene TRBJ2-7 matches the end of the DNA better, so the J call may be wrong. The length of the CDR3 is 17 residues. Looked up from germline, CDR1 is SGHRS and CDR2 is YFSETQ.

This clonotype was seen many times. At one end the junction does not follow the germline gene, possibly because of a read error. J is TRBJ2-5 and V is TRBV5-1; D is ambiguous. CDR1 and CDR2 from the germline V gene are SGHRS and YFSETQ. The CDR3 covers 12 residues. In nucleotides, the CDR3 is TGTGCCAGCAGCTTACTTCGAGAGACCCAGTACTTC. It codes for CASSLLRETQYF. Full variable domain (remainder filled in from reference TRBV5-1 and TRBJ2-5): KAGVTQTPRYLIKTRGQQVTLSCSPISGHRSVSWYQQTPGQGLQFLFEYFSETQRNKGNFPGRFSGRQFSNSRSEMNVSTLELGDSALYLCASSLLRETQYFGPGTRLLVL.

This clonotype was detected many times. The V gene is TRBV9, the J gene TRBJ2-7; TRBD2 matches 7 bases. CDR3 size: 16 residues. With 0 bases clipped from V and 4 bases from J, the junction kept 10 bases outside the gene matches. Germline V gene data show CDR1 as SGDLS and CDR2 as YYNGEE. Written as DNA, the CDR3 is TGTGCCAGCAGCGTAGGAGGATTTGCGGGAGAGTACGAGCAGTACTTC. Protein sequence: CASSVGGFAGEYEQYF.

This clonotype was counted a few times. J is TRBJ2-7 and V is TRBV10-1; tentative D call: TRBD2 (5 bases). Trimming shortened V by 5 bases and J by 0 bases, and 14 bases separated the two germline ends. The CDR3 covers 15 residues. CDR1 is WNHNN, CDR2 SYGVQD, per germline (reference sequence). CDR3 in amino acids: CASSRTSGTSYEQYF. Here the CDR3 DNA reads TGCGCCAGCAGTAGGACGAGCGGCACCTCCTACGAGCAGTACTTC.